There are a few counts of the clone carrying this T cell receptor beta chain. No antigen is known for it. CDR3 length equals 15 residues. Trimming removed 5 bases at V and 2 bases at J, with 14 bases between. Germline V gene sequence: CDR1 MNHNS, CDR2 SASEGT. This specimen comes from a study of T cells after yellow fever vaccination. General study results and limits: Shared CD4/CD8 clonotypes were a small share, likely from convergent recombination. Secondary responses were weaker yet peaked faster, day 5 versus 15.

TCRdb analysed the 5' RACE reads with MiXCR anew, one entry per CDR3 protein. The data contain hundreds of thousands of distinct CDR3 sequences, around 17% of them singletons. This TCR derives from a man aged 18 to 29 who received the YFV17D yellow fever vaccine. The chain has TRBV6-1 and TRBJ2-3; a possible D gene is TRBD2 (6 bases). The sequencing used PBMCs, collected more than 4 days after the first yellow fever vaccination. As DNA, the CDR3 is TGTGCCAGCAGTCTCGGTGGGGGGATCACAGATACGCAGTATTTT. It codes for CASSLGGGITDTQYF.